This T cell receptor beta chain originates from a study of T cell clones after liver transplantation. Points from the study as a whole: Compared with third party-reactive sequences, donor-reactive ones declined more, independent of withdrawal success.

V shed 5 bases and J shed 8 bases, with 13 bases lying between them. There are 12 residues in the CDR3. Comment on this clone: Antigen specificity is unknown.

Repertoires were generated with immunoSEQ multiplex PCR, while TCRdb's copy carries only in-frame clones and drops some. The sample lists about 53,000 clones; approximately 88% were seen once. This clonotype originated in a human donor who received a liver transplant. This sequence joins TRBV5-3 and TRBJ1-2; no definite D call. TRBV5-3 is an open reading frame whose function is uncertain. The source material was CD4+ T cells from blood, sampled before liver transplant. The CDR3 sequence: CARRHRLKGYTF. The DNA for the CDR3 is TGTGCCAGAAGGCATCGGCTGAAGGGCTACACCTTC.